These 30 T cell receptor beta chains were all obtained from the same sample, sequenced in a study of early T cells in non-severe SARS-CoV-2 infection. TCRdb independently ran MiXCR on the 5' RACE reads; one entry per CDR3 protein. The sample has 65,000 to 85,000 distinct CDR3 sequences; more than 8% are singletons. The input for sequencing was whole blood, taken at baseline. Receptors originate from an adult who was a healthcare worker with PCR-confirmed SARS-CoV-2 infection or an uninfected control (not recorded which).

The J gene is TRBJ2-7, the V gene TRBV28; 9 bases line up with TRBD1. Per germline, CDR1 MDHEN and CDR2 SYDVKM. The CDR3 length is 18 residues. Losses at the gene ends were 5 bases for V and 4 bases for J; bases not matched to a gene: 18. CDR3 sequence: CASSNLPGQGSGRYEQYF. In DNA, the CDR3 is TGTGCCAGCAGTAACCTACCGGGACAGGGATCGGGTCGGTACGAGCAGTACTTC.

The chain carries TRBV7-2 and TRBJ2-5; tentatively, D is TRBD1 or TRBD2 (5 bases each). The V end was cut by 3 bases, the J end by 5 bases, with 19 bases between. The CDR3 spans 16 residues. Germline CDR1 and CDR2: SGHTA and FQGNSA. Written as DNA, the CDR3 is TGTGCCAGCAGCTTGAGGGGCGGAACCAACCGGGAGACCCAGTACTTC. Amino acids: CASSLRGGTNRETQYF.

This clonotype was detected ten times or more. This chain links TRBV28 with TRBJ2-3, with TRBD1 matching over 12 bases. This CDR3 contains 18 residues. The J segment lost 6 bases and the V segment lost 3 bases, leaving 13 bases of the junction unmatched. The germline gives CDR1 MDHEN, CDR2 SYDVKM. The DNA for the CDR3 is TGTGCCAGCAGTTTCCCCAAATCCGGGACAGGGGGCTTTGATACGCAGTATTTT. This codes for CASSFPKSGTGGFDTQYF.

This clonotype was seen ten or more times. This sequence joins TRBV20-1 and TRBJ2-2; 12 bases are a match to TRBD2. Germline V gene lookup returns CDR1 DFQATT and CDR2 SNEGSKA (reference sequence). V shed 6 bases and J 6 bases; nucleotides not matched to a gene: 14. This CDR3 has 17 amino acids. CDR3 DNA: TGCAGTGCCCCTCCCTTCGCTAGCGGGAGGGCCGCCGGGGAGCTGTTTTTT. Protein product: CSAPPFASGRAAGELFF.

The chain couples TRBV7-3 to TRBJ2-1, with a tentative D call TRBD2 (6 bases). Germline V lookup: CDR1 SGHTA, CDR2 FQGTGA. The CDR3 has 15 residues. V was pared by 2 bases and J by 6 bases, with 14 bases between. The CDR3 DNA reads as TGTGCCAGCAGCTTAGGGGCAGGGAGGAGCAATGAGCAGTTCTTC. Residues: CASSLGAGRSNEQFF. The full variable domain, completed using reference TRBV7-3 and TRBJ2-1, is GAGVSQTPSNKVTEKGKYVELRCDPISGHTALYWYRQSLGQGPEFLIYFQGTGAADDSGLPNDRFFAVRPEGSVSTLKIQRTERGDSAVYLCASSLGAGRSNEQFFGPGTRLTVL.

This clonotype was seen repeatedly, ten times or more. The J gene is TRBJ2-2, the V gene TRBV10-3; 8 nucleotides align to TRBD2. With V trimmed by 2 bases and J by 7 bases, 18 bases remained unmatched. CDR1 is ENHRY and CDR2 is SYGVKD in the germline V gene. This CDR3 spans 19 amino acids. For the CDR3, the DNA is TGTGCCATCAGTGAGGGTTCGGGAGGGCCAGAGAATAACGTCGGGGAGCTGTTTTTT. Translating gives CAISEGSGGPENNVGELFF.

Ten or more counts support this clonotype. The chain employs TRBV6-4 and TRBJ1-4; TRBD1 matches at 9 bases. In germline, CDR1 is MRHNA, CDR2 SNTAGT. This CDR3 is 17 amino acids long. The junction had 10 bases not matched to a gene; V was cut back by 1 base and J by 7 bases. CDR3 nucleotide sequence: TGTGCCAGCAGTGACTGTAGGGACAGGGAGCAGACTGAAAAACTGTTTTTT. This codes for CASSDCRDREQTEKLFF.

The chain links TRBV5-1 to TRBJ2-2, with 9 positions matching TRBD2. The CDR3 sequence is 14 residues long. Germline trimming cut 5 bases from V and 4 bases from J; bases unmatched to any gene: 3. Germline V gene sequence: CDR1 SGHRS, CDR2 YFSETQ. The CDR3 sequence: CASRLAGATGELFF. CDR3 sequence (DNA): TGCGCCAGCAGGTTAGCGGGAGCCACCGGGGAGCTGTTTTTT.

The chain links TRBV12-3 or TRBV12-4 to TRBJ2-3, with 8 bases that match TRBD2. V gave up 8 bases and J gave up 1 base; unmatched junction bases: 8. CDR3 length: 15 amino acids. CDR3 in DNA: TGTGCCAGCTGTCCTGGACTAGCCGGCACAGATACGCAGTATTTT. This translates into CASCPGLAGTDTQYF.

This clonotype was counted many times. This chain uses TRBV28 with TRBJ1-3; D perhaps matches TRBD1 (5 bases). Germline V gene sequence: CDR1 MDHEN, CDR2 SYDVKM. V was pared by 4 bases and J by 4 bases, with 11 bases between. CDR3 length: 14 amino acids. CDR3 in DNA: TGTGCCAGCAGTTCTCAGGGTCGCGGAAACACCATATATTTT. Translation gives CASSSQGRGNTIYF. Supplemented by reference TRBV28 and TRBJ1-3, the full variable domain reads DVKVTQSSRYLVKRTGEKVFLECVQDMDHENMFWYRQDPGLGLRLIYFSYDVKMKEKGDIPEGYSVSREKKERFSLILESASTNQTSMYLCASSSQGRGNTIYFGEGSWLTVV.

This clonotype was counted ten times or more. The rearrangement links TRBV12-3 or TRBV12-4 to TRBJ1-1; unclear D gene. This CDR3 is 13 amino acids long. The V end was cut by 7 bases, the J end by 1 base, with 10 bases between. CDR3 in DNA: TGTGCCAGCACGGAACCCTCGAACACTGAAGCTTTCTTT. Protein: CASTEPSNTEAFF.

This clonotype was detected many times. The J gene is TRBJ2-1, the V gene TRBV3-1, with 9 bases lining up with TRBD2. Trimming cost V 1 base and J 11 bases; bases outside gene matches: 6. Germline V CDR1 and CDR2: LGHDT, YNNKEL (reference sequence). CDR3 size: 14 residues. In DNA, the CDR3 is TGTGCCAGCAGCCAAGGACTAGCGGCCCTCAAGCAGTTCTTC. Translating it yields CASSQGLAALKQFF.

V and J are TRBV20-1 and TRBJ1-4; the D is unclear. The CDR3 is made up of 12 amino acids. V was shortened by 3 bases and J by 7 bases, with 9 bases between the two germline ends. Germline V lookup: CDR1 DFQATT, CDR2 SNEGSKA (reference sequence). The CDR3 bases are TGCAGTGCTAGGGACTTCCTTGAAAAACTGTTTTTT. It translates to CSARDFLEKLFF.

This clonotype has at least ten counts. The chain links TRBV9 to TRBJ1-1, with D unclear. The CDR3 covers 13 residues. Germline V gene sequence: CDR1 SGDLS, CDR2 YYNGEE. The V end was cut by 1 base, the J end by 8 bases, with 12 bases between. The CDR3 DNA sequence: TGTGCCAGCAGCGTAACCCCGTCGGGGGAAGCTTTCTTT. Translation gives CASSVTPSGEAFF.

This clonotype was counted at least ten times. This chain uses TRBV5-4 with TRBJ2-4; no firm D call. CDR1 is SGHNT and CDR2 is YYREEE in the germline V gene (reference sequence). The CDR3 runs to 17 residues. The V and J ends lost 2 bases and 0 bases respectively, with 15 bases between them. The CDR3, as DNA: TGTGCCAGCAGCTTCCTCTTATCGGGCCTAGCCAAAAACATTCAGTACTTC. It translates to CASSFLLSGLAKNIQYF.

This CDR3 reads CATSGAEYGYTF. For the CDR3, the DNA is TGTGCCACCAGTGGGGCAGAATATGGCTACACCTTC. V and J are TRBV24-1 and TRBJ1-2, with D unclear. Germline values: CDR1 KGHDR, CDR2 SFDVKD. V was clipped by 5 bases and J by 5 bases, with 8 bases between them. The CDR3 has 12 residues.

This clonotype was counted at least ten times. The chain joins TRBV28 to TRBJ1-5; unclear D gene. V lost 7 bases to trimming and J lost 2 bases, with 18 bases between them. CDR3 length equals 16 residues. Looked up from germline, CDR1 is MDHEN and CDR2 is SYDVKM. This CDR3 is CASNVPLVTGNQPQHF. The CDR3 DNA sequence: TGTGCCAGCAACGTACCCCTGGTCACGGGCAATCAGCCCCAGCATTTT.

This clonotype was counted many times. V gene TRBV4-1 combines with J gene TRBJ2-2; D not resolved. The CDR3 totals 12 residues. CDR1 and CDR2 (germline): MGHRA, YSYEKL. V was cut by 0 bases and J by 6 bases, with 2 bases left in between. The DNA of the CDR3 is TGCGCCAGCAGCCAAGATCCCGGGGAGCTGTTTTTT. Translated, it gives CASSQDPGELFF.

A few counts support this clonotype. This rearrangement joins TRBV20-1 to TRBJ2-7; 9 bases map to TRBD2. Per the germline V gene, CDR1 is DFQATT and CDR2 is SNEGSKA (reference sequence). The trim removed 5 bases at V and 2 bases at J, leaving 13 bases unmatched. The CDR3 contains 16 residues. CDR3 sequence reads: CSAGTGLAGSTYEQYF. The CDR3 nucleotides read TGCAGTGCTGGGACGGGGCTAGCGGGGTCAACCTACGAGCAGTACTTC.

This clonotype was counted at least ten times. The chain carries TRBV5-1 and TRBJ2-2; no clear D. The V gene lost 0 bases and the J gene lost 7 bases, with 4 bases spanning the gap. This CDR3 region has 12 residues. Germline-derived CDR1 and CDR2 are SGHRS and YFSETQ. In DNA form, the CDR3 reads TGCGCCAGCAGCTTGGGTGGCGGGGAGCTGTTTTTT. This codes for CASSLGGGELFF.

This clonotype has just a few counts. This chain connects TRBV15 to TRBJ2-1; no firm D call. The CDR3 has 15 amino acids. CDR1 and CDR2 (germline): LNHNV, YYDKDF (reference sequence). V was pared by 3 bases and J by 2 bases, with 11 bases between. The CDR3 DNA reads TGTGCCACCAGCAGTCCGGCGCTAGCCTACAATGAGCAGTTCTTC. It codes for CATSSPALAYNEQFF.

This clonotype was detected ten times or more. The chain employs TRBV5-4 and TRBJ2-3, with D hard to call. CDR1 and CDR2 from the germline V gene are SGHNT and YYREEE (reference sequence). This CDR3 region has 13 residues. Trimming pared 1 base from V and 1 base from J, leaving 4 bases between. This CDR3 reads CASSLWGTDTQYF. The DNA for the CDR3 is TGTGCCAGCAGCTTGTGGGGCACAGATACGCAGTATTTT.

This clonotype was counted between two and nine times. The CDR3 sequence: CASSLADRFSYEQYF. CDR3 DNA sequence: TGCGCCAGCAGCTTGGCGGACAGATTTTCCTACGAGCAGTACTTC. The chain recombines TRBV5-1 with TRBJ2-7, with D maybe TRBD1 (6 bases). The CDR3 consists of 15 residues. Trimming pared 0 bases from V and 1 base from J, leaving 11 bases between. Germline lookup yields CDR1 SGHRS and CDR2 YFSETQ.

In its sample, this clonotype was seen a few times. The chain joins TRBV7-8 to TRBJ1-2, with D unresolved. The germline V and J ends were trimmed by 1 base and 7 bases, with 4 bases remaining between them. The CDR3 runs to 11 residues. Germline values: CDR1 SGHVS, CDR2 FQNEAQ. CDR3 protein: CASSLDSGYTF. The CDR3 DNA reads TGTGCCAGCAGCTTAGATAGTGGCTACACCTTC.

There are a few counts of this clonotype. This chain connects TRBV28 to TRBJ2-2, with D perhaps given as TRBD1 or TRBD2 (5 bases each). V was pared by 6 bases and J by 2 bases, with 16 bases between. The CDR3 covers 16 residues. Germline CDR1 MDHEN, CDR2 SYDVKM. CDR3 amino acids: CASSTGTEYNTGELFF. CDR3 DNA: TGTGCCAGCAGCACCGGGACGGAATACAACACCGGGGAGCTGTTTTTT. Variable domain in full (rest from reference TRBV28 and TRBJ2-2): DVKVTQSSRYLVKRTGEKVFLECVQDMDHENMFWYRQDPGLGLRLIYFSYDVKMKEKGDIPEGYSVSREKKERFSLILESASTNQTSMYLCASSTGTEYNTGELFFGEGSRLTVL.

The table lists this clonotype with many counts. This rearrangement joins TRBV7-6 to TRBJ2-7; the D gene is possibly TRBD1 (8 bases). The ends were cut back, 5 bases at V and 4 bases at J, with 15 bases in the middle. Germline values: CDR1 SGHVS, CDR2 FNYEAQ. The CDR3 has 14 amino acids. The CDR3 here is CASSLTGGDYEQYF. CDR3 in DNA: TGTGCCAGCAGCCTCACAGGGGGGGATTACGAGCAGTACTTC.

This clonotype was recorded many times. This chain connects TRBV20-1 to TRBJ2-7; possible D gene TRBD1, 6 bases. Germline CDR1 is DFQATT and CDR2 is SNEGSKA (reference sequence). The CDR3 spans 12 residues. V lost 7 bases to trimming and J lost 2 bases, with 12 bases between them. The CDR3 spells CSGNRDTYEQYF. As DNA, the CDR3 is TGCAGTGGGAACCGGGACACCTACGAGCAGTACTTC.

The table lists this clonotype with many counts. The chain links TRBV21-1 to TRBJ2-5; the DNA was not compared with TRBD1, the D call given in the table. TRBV21-1 is annotated as a pseudogene. The CDR3 runs 16 residues. Here the CDR3 reads CASSKARGTAEETQYF. As DNA, the CDR3 is TGTGCCAGCAGCAAAGCGCGGGGGACAGCCGAAGAGACCCAGTACTTC.

Many counts were recorded for this clonotype. This chain connects TRBV19 to TRBJ2-5; tentatively, D is TRBD1 (6 bases). The CDR3 sequence is 14 residues long. Trimming took 5 bases from V and 0 from J, leaving 10 bases between them. Germline loops: CDR1 LNHDA, CDR2 SQIVND (reference sequence). The chain's CDR3 is CASSRGGNQETQYF. CDR3 DNA sequence: TGTGCCAGTAGTCGAGGGGGTAACCAAGAGACCCAGTACTTC. The full variable domain, its missing parts supplied by reference TRBV19 and TRBJ2-5, is DGGITQSPKYLFRKEGQNVTLSCEQNLNHDAMYWYRQDPGQGLRLIYYSQIVNDFQKGDIAEGYSVSREKKESFPLTVTSAQKNPTAFYLCASSRGGNQETQYFGPGTRLLVL.

This clonotype was recorded at least ten times. The chain couples TRBV9 to TRBJ2-4; unclear D gene. Germline CDR1 is SGDLS and CDR2 is YYNGEE. V lost 0 bases and J 4 bases, leaving 11 bases between the germline ends. This CDR3 has 15 amino acids. CDR3 in DNA: TGTGCCAGCAGCGTAGAGGGCGCGAGAAAAAACATTCAGTACTTC. It encodes CASSVEGARKNIQYF.